The clone carrying this TCR beta chain occurred many times. This CDR3 contains 14 residues. V trimming: 2 bases; J trimming: 1 base; junction bases outside the gene matches: 2. CDR1 is GTSNPN and CDR2 is SVGIG in the germline V gene (reference sequence). Naive CD8 T cells were sorted as CD8+CD4-CCR7+CD45RA+. These data belong to a study of molecular identifiers for immune sequencing clone quantification. Each CDR3 protein is one row after TCRdb ran MiXCR on the PCR reads. The sample records about 640,000 distinct CDR3 sequences, 15% to 20% being singletons. The sequence came from a human donor in good health. Some libraries in this study had Jurkat cell RNA spiked in. Sequencing was done on a sample of naive CD8+ T cells from blood, with Jurkat cell RNA spiked in. The subset here: FACS-sorted CD8+CD4-CCR7+CD45RA+ naive T cells. The chain uses TRBV30 and TRBJ2-3, with 8 bases that match TRBD2. The CDR3 sequence is CAWSLTSGTDTQYF. The CDR3 DNA sequence: TGTGCCTGGAGTCTGACTAGCGGCACAGATACGCAGTATTTT.